This entry lists 4 T cell receptor beta chains sequenced from one sample in a study of post-analysis software for immune sequencing data. Antigens of these TCRs are unknown. The study's findings and limits: With TRBV5-6, TRBV5-1 and TRBV20-1 included, about five TRBV segments were more frequent in patients than in controls.

Included in the TCR beta cDNA libraries were unique molecular identifiers. TCRdb reanalysed the PCR reads using MiXCR and keeps one entry per CDR3 protein. The table shows about 810,000 distinct CDR3 sequences, with approximately 53% occurring only once. Sequences were obtained from blood. The receptors were sampled from a girl aged 5-17 years with multiple sclerosis.

The rearrangement joins TRBV7-3 to TRBJ1-4; D is perhaps TRBD1 (5 bases). The CDR3 loop spans 13 amino acids. Germline CDR1 and CDR2: SGHTA and FQGTGA. V was cut by 5 bases and J by 8 bases, with 12 bases left in between. CDR3 region: CASSLRDGEKLFF. The CDR3, as DNA: TGTGCCAGCAGCCTGAGGGACGGCGAAAAACTGTTTTTT.

This clonotype has only one observation. The genes are TRBV20-1 and TRBJ2-1; tentative D call: TRBD2 (6 bases). CDR1 DFQATT and CDR2 SNEGSKA come from the germline V gene (reference sequence). This CDR3 is built from 13 residues. Trimming left V 0 bases short and J 11 bases short, with 14 bases between. In nucleotides, the CDR3 is TGCAGTGCTAGAGAAACCGGGGGACGTAAGCAGTTCTTC. This sequence encodes CSARETGGRKQFF.

The rearrangement joins TRBV11-2 to TRBJ2-1, with 9 bases that match TRBD1. From germline, CDR1 is SGHAT and CDR2 FQNNGV. The CDR3 consists of 16 residues. Trimming at V came to 3 bases and at J to 1 base, leaving 4 bases not matched to a gene. CDR3: CASSFTGGSSYNEQFF. The CDR3, as DNA: TGTGCCAGCAGCTTTACAGGGGGCTCGTCCTACAATGAGCAGTTCTTC. Based on the CDR3 plus reference TRBV11-2 and TRBJ2-1, the full variable domain is EAGVAQSPRYKIIEKRQSVAFWCNPISGHATLYWYQQILGQGPKLLIQFQNNGVVDDSQLPKDRFSAERLKGVDSTLKIQPAKLEDSAVYLCASSFTGGSSYNEQFFGPGTRLTVL.

This chain joins TRBV10-1 and TRBJ2-1; 8 bases match TRBD1. The V segment lost 2 bases and the J segment 6 bases; nucleotides outside the gene matches: 12. This CDR3 is built from 17 residues. Germline CDR1 is WNHNN and CDR2 is SYGVQD (reference sequence). CDR3 in DNA: TGCGCCAGCAGTGAGCGAGACAGGGGTTTTGTGGGCAATGAGCAGTTCTTC. Protein sequence: CASSERDRGFVGNEQFF.